Listed below are T cell receptor beta chains from one sample, sequenced in a study of cytomegalovirus exposure and HLA in healthy donors. Repertoires were generated with immunoSEQ multiplex PCR, while TCRdb's copy carries only in-frame clones and drops some. In the table there are over 95,000 clones, about 77% of which are singletons. The source material was PBMCs. The receptors originated from a woman aged 25 to 45 in good health and CMV-seropositive. Each CDR3 is given with its conserved first and last residue. Fields, in order: D gene, J gene, V gene, CDR3 protein. D genes are given only for firm matches.

>NA|TRBJ2-7|TRBV7-9
CASSPTVSSYEQYF
>TRBD1|TRBJ1-5|TRBV7-9
CASSSGTGSIAQHF
>TRBD2|TRBJ2-3|TRBV6-4
CASSGEGTDTQYF
>TRBD2|TRBJ2-1|TRBV30
CAGSWESGNNNEQFF
>TRBD1|TRBJ2-7|TRBV13
CASSLWGTGAYEQYF
>NA|TRBJ2-2|TRBV25-1
CASSEEVGELFF
>NA|TRBJ2-7|TRBV7-8
CASSIPRSSYEQYF
>NA|TRBJ2-1|TRBV5-1
CASSLGTSSGNEQFF
>TRBD2|TRBJ2-1|TRBV29-1
CSVAGTSGSPADEQFF
>NA|TRBJ2-3|TRBV7-9
CASSPYTDTQYF
>NA|TRBJ1-2|TRBV5-1
CASSLTSDGGYTF
>NA|TRBJ1-1|TRBV6-4
CASSDGLGNTEAFF
>TRBD2|TRBJ2-7|TRBV28
CASSRGTSEQYF
>NA|TRBJ1-6|TRBV30
CAWKRGGVAYNSPLHF
>TRBD1|TRBJ1-2|TRBV7-2
CASSLTIGTGDGYTF
>TRBD1|TRBJ1-1|TRBV9
CAMRTGNTEAFF
>NA|TRBJ1-1|TRBV5-6
CASSLQWNTEAFF
>TRBD1|TRBJ2-5|TRBV7-2
CASSLRQGQETQYF
>NA|TRBJ2-2|TRBV6-1
CASSEAPSNWNTGELFF
>NA|TRBJ1-2|TRBV21-1
CASSTRQGGNYGYTF
>TRBD2|TRBJ2-2|TRBV29-1
CSVLARREHGELFF
>NA|TRBJ1-2|TRBV29-1
CSVNREYYGYTF
>NA|TRBJ2-3|TRBV11-3
CASSFGVAGLDTDTQYF
>TRBD1|TRBJ2-3|TRBV27
CASSFQGDDTQYF
>TRBD1|TRBJ1-5|TRBV27
CASGGQGNQPQHF
>TRBD1|TRBJ1-1|TRBV29-1
CSVGGTGSVHTEAFF
>TRBD1|TRBJ1-1|TRBV2
CASSTDHRGNLNTEAFF
>NA|TRBJ1-1|TRBV7-2
CASSLKGAQPEAFF
>TRBD1|TRBJ1-1|TRBV19
CASSAYRGLGDTEAFF